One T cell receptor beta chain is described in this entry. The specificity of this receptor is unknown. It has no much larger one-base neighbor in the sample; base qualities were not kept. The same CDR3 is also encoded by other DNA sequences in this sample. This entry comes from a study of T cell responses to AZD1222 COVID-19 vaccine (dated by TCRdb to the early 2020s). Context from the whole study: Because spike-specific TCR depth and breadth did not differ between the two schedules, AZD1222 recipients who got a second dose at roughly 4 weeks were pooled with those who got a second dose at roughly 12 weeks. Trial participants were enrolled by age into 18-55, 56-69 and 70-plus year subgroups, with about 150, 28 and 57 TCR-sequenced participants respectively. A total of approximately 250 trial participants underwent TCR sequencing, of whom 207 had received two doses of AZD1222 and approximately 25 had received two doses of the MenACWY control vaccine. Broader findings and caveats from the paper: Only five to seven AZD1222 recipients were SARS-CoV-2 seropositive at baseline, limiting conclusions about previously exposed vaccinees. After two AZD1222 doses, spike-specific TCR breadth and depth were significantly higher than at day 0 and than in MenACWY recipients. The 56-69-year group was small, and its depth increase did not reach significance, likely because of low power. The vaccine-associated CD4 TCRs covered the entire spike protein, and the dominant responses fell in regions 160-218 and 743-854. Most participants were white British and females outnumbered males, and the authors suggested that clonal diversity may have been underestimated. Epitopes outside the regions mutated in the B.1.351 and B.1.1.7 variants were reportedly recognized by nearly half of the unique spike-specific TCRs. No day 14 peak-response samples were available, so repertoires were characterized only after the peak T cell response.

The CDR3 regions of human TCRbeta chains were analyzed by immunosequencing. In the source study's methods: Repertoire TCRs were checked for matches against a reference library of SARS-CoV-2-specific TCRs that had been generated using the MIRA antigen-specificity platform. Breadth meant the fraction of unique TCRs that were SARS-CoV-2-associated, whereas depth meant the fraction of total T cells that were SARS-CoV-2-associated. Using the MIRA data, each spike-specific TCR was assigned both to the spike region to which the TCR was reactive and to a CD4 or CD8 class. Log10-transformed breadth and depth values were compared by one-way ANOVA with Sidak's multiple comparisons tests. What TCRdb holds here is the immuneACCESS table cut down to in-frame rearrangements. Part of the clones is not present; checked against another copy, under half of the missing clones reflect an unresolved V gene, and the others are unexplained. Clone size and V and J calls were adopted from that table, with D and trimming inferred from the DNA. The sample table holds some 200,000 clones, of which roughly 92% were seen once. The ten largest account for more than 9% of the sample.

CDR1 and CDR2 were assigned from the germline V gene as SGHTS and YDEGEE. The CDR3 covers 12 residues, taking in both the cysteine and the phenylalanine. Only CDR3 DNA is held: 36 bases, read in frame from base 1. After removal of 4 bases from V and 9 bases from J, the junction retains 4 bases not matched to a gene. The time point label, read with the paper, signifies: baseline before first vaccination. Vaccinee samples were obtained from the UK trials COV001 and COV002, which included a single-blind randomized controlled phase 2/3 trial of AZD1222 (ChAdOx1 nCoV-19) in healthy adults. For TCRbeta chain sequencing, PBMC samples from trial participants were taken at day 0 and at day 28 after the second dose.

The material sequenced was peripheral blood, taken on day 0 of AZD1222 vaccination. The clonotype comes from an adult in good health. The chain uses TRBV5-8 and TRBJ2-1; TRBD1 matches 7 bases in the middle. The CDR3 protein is CASSRGLAEQFF. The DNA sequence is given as TGTGCCAGCAGCAGGGGGCTGGCTGAGCAGTTCTTC. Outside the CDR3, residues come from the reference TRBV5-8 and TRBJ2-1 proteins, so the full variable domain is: EAGVTQSPTHLIKTRGQQATLRCSPISGHTSVYWYQQALGLGLQFLLWYDEGEERNRGNFPPRFSGRQFPNYSSELNVNALELEDSALYLCASSRGLAEQFFGPGTRLTVL.